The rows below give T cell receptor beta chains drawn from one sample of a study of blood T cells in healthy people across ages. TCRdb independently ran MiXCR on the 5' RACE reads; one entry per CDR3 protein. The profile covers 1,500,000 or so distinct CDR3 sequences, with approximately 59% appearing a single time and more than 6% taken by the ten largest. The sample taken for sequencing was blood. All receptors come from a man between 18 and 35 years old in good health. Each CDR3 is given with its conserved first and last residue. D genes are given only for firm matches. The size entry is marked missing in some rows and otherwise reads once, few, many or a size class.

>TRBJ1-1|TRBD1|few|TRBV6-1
TGTGCCAGCAGCTGGGACAGGGGGAACACTGAAGCTTTCTTT
CASSWDRGNTEAFF
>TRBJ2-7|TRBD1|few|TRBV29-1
TGCAGCGCTCTTGCCGGGACAGGGAACGAGCAGTACTTC
CSALAGTGNEQYF
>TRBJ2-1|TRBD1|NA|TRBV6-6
TGTGCCAGCAGTCCTAAGCCGGACAGGGTGAATGAGCAGTTCTTC
CASSPKPDRVNEQFF
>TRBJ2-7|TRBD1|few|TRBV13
TGTGCCAGCAGCTCCGGACAGGGGGCAATCGAGCAGTACTTC
CASSSGQGAIEQYF
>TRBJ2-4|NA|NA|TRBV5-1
TGCGCCAGCAGCGCGGACACGACCATTCAGTACTTC
CASSADTTIQYF
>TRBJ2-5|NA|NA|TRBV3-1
TGTGCCAGCAGCCAAGATCCAATCGGCGGGGAGACCCAGTACTTC
CASSQDPIGGETQYF
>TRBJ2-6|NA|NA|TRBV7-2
TGTGCCAGCAGCGTGACACGCTCTGGGGCCAACGTCCTGACTTTC
CASSVTRSGANVLTF
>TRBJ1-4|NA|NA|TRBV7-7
TGTGGGGTCGGAAATGGGGATAATGAAAAACTGTTTTTT
CGVGNGDNEKLFF
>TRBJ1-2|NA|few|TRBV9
TGTGCCAGCACTCCTGCGGAGACAAACTATGGCTACACCTTC
CASTPAETNYGYTF
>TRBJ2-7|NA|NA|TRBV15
TGCGCCACCAGCAGAGATCCAGGCCAAACCTACGAGCAGTACTTC
CATSRDPGQTYEQYF
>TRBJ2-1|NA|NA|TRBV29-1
TGCGGCGTTGCCCCCCGGGACCCCTACAATGAGCAGTTCTTC
CGVAPRDPYNEQFF
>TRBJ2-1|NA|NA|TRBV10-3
TGTGCCGTCGGGATTCGAGGCTCCTACAATGAGCAGTTCTTC
CAVGIRGSYNEQFF
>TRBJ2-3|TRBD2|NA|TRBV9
TGTGCCAGCAGCGAATGGCGGGGGGCGAGCCCAGATACGCAGTATTTT
CASSEWRGASPDTQYF
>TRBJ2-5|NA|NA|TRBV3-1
TGTGCCAGCAGCGACATCCGGGACTCCGGAGAGACCCAGTACTTC
CASSDIRDSGETQYF
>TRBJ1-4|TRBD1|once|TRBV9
TGTGCCAGCAGCTCCAAAGGGACAGGGCGTGAAAAACTGTTTTTT
CASSSKGTGREKLFF
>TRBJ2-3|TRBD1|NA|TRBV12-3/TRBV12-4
TGTGCAGGGGGCAGGGGAGCAGATACGCAGTATTTT
CAGGRGADTQYF
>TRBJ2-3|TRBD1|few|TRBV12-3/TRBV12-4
TGTGCCACCCTGGGACAGGGGTCAGATACGCAGTATTTT
CATLGQGSDTQYF
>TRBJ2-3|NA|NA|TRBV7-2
TGTGCCAGCAGCTTACCGGGCGACGCAGATACGCAGTATTTT
CASSLPGDADTQYF
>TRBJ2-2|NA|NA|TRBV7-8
TGTGCCAGCAGCTTATTATCCTCGAACACCGGGGAGCTGTTTTTT
CASSLLSSNTGELFF
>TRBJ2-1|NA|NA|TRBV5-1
TGCGCCAGCAGCGGTGCCCAGGTACTCTACAATGAGCAGTTCTTC
CASSGAQVLYNEQFF
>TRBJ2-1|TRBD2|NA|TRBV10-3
TGTGCCATCGGACTAGCGGGGCGTTACAATGAGCAGTTCTTC
CAIGLAGRYNEQFF
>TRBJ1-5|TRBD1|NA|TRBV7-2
TGTGCCAGCAGCTATGGGACAGTGCTAAATCAGCCCCAGCATTTT
CASSYGTVLNQPQHF
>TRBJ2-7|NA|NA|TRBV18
TGTGCCAGCTCACCGTCTATTTACTCCTACGAGCAGTACTTC
CASSPSIYSYEQYF
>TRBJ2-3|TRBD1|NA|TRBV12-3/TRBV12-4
TGTGCCAGCAGTTTAGAGCAGGGGGTTCTCACAGATACGCAGTATTTT
CASSLEQGVLTDTQYF
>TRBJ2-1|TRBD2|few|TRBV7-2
TGTGCCAGCAGCTCCCTTGGCGGGGGCTCCTACAATGAGCAGTTCTTC
CASSSLGGGSYNEQFF
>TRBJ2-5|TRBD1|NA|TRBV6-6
TGTGCCAGCAGTAGGACAGGGTCGTGGGAGACCCAGTACTTC
CASSRTGSWETQYF
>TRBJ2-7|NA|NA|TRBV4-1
TGCGCCAGCAGCCAATCCCGGACTACTACCTACGAGCAGTACTTC
CASSQSRTTTYEQYF
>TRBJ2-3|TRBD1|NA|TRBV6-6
TGTGCCAGCAGTTACTCAGGCGGGACAGGGTCCACAGATACGCAGTATTTT
CASSYSGGTGSTDTQYF
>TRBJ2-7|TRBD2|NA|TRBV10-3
TGTGCCATCAGTACTCCTATACTGGAAGGGCGGGAGAAGGACGAGCAGTACTTC
CAISTPILEGREKDEQYF
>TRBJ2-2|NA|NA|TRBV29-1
TGCAGCGTCGCGGCGGGCGAGGGGGAGCTGTTTTTT
CSVAAGEGELFF
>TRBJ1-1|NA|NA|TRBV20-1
TGCAGTGCTAATCCCCGGGGGAGAGCTTTCTTT
CSANPRGRAFF
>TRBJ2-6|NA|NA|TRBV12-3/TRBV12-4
TGTGCCAGCAGTTTAGCGCTGACTGGGGCCAACGTCCTGACTTTC
CASSLALTGANVLTF
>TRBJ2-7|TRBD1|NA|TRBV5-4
TGTGCCAGCAGCTTTACAGGGGGCATAAGGAACGAGCAGTACTTC
CASSFTGGIRNEQYF
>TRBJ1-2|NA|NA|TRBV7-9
TGTGCCAGCAGCGGGCTGGGAGCTCTTAACTATGGCTACACCTTC
CASSGLGALNYGYTF
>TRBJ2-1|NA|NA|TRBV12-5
TGTGCTAGTGGTGGTCCCTCCAATGAGCAGTTCTTC
CASGGPSNEQFF
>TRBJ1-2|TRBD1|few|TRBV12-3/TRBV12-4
TGTGCCAGCGGACCGGGACAGGGAGGCGGCTACACCTTC
CASGPGQGGGYTF
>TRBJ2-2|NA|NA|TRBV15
TGTGCCACCAGCCAAAAAAACACCGGGGAGCTGTTTTTT
CATSQKNTGELFF
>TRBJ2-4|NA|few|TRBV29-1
TGCAGCGTTGAAGGGCAGTTAAAAAACATTCAGTACTTC
CSVEGQLKNIQYF
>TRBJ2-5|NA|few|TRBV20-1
TGCAGTGCTAGAGCGCACTCTCAAGAGACCCAGTACTTC
CSARAHSQETQYF
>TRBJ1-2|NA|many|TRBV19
TGTGCCAGTATTGGAGGGCCGAACTATGGCTACACCTTC
CASIGGPNYGYTF
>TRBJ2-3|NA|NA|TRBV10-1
TGCGCCAGCAGTGAAGGCGGGACCTACGCAGATACGCAGTATTTT
CASSEGGTYADTQYF
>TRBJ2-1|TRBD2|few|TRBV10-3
TGTGCCATCGGGGCTAGCGGCAATGAGCAGTTCTTC
CAIGASGNEQFF
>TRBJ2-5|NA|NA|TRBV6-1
TGTGCCAGCAGTAAACGGACGGTAATACGTGAGACCCAGTACTTC
CASSKRTVIRETQYF
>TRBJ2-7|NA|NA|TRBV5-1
TGCGCCAGCAGCTTACTAGGACCCCCGACCTACGAGCAGTACTTC
CASSLLGPPTYEQYF
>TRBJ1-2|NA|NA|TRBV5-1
TGCGCCAGCGGGGCGGGGGACGGATACTATGGCTACACCTTC
CASGAGDGYYGYTF
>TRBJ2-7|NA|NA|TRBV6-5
TGTGCCAGCAGTGACACCAGCACCTACGAGCAGTACTTC
CASSDTSTYEQYF
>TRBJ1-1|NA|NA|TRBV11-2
TGTGCCAGCAGCTACGAGGTTGGGTACACTGAAGCTTTCTTT
CASSYEVGYTEAFF
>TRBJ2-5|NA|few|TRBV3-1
TGTGCCAGCAGCCCCGGACAGAGCCAAGAGACCCAGTACTTC
CASSPGQSQETQYF
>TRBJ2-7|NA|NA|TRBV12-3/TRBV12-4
TGTGCCAGCAGTGCGGGGGTGATGTTGGGACAGAAGGAAAGCTACGAGCAGTACTTC
CASSAGVMLGQKESYEQYF
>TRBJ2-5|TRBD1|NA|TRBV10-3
TGTGCCATCAGTGATTCCCGGACAGGAGGAGAGACCCAGTACTTC
CAISDSRTGGETQYF
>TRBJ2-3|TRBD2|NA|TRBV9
TGTGCCAGCAGCGTAGCTCCTAGCGGGAGAAGTTATACGCAGTATTTT
CASSVAPSGRSYTQYF